This entry is about one T cell receptor beta chain. The antigen is unknown. The sample belongs to a study of cytomegalovirus exposure and HLA in healthy donors. It was the roughly 110-subject validation cohort, separate from the approximately 670-subject first cohort, to which the donors belonged. Between the trimmed V and J ends, which lost 5 bases and 0 bases, there was a span of 10 bases. The CDR3 extends over 15 amino acids. Germline loops: CDR1 MNHEY, CDR2 SMNVEV (reference sequence). Study observations and caveats: Using the classifier, cytomegalovirus status was reportedly diagnosed with high specificity and sensitivity. A list of around 160 TCR beta chains associated with cytomegalovirus was given.

Method: immunoSEQ multiplex PCR; TCRdb's copy keeps in-frame clones and lacks some. The top ten clones hold roughly 6.4% of a sample with 140,000 or so clones, 75% to 90% of them seen once. The sequencing sample was made of PBMCs. This chain connects TRBV27 to TRBJ2-2, with D maybe TRBD1 (6 bases). The receptor comes from a woman aged 25 to 45 in good health and CMV-seropositive. This chain's CDR3 is CASSHNRANTGELFF. The CDR3 nucleotides are TGTGCCAGCAGTCATAACAGGGCGAACACCGGGGAGCTGTTTTTT.